This T cell receptor beta chain derives from a study of response to subunit inactivated influenza vaccine. Overall study findings and caveats: After each seasonal influenza vaccination, few new T cells are recruited, the authors suggested.

From the RT-PCR reads, TCRdb called clonotypes with MiXCR, one entry per CDR3 protein. The data contain about 190,000 distinct CDR3 sequences, around an eighth of them singletons. Comments on this clonotype: Antigen unknown.

The sequencing here drew on CD8+ T cells sorted from PBMCs, taken about 5 days after vaccination. The clonotype was recovered from a man aged 45-65 years who received an inactivated influenza vaccine.

The CDR3 DNA is TGTGCCAGCAGTTTTACACCCTACGAGCAGTACTTC. This sequence encodes CASSFTPYEQYF. This sequence joins TRBV12-3 or TRBV12-4 and TRBJ2-7; no clear D gene. The V gene lost 3 bases and the J gene lost 2 bases, with 5 bases spanning the gap. The CDR3 runs 12 residues.